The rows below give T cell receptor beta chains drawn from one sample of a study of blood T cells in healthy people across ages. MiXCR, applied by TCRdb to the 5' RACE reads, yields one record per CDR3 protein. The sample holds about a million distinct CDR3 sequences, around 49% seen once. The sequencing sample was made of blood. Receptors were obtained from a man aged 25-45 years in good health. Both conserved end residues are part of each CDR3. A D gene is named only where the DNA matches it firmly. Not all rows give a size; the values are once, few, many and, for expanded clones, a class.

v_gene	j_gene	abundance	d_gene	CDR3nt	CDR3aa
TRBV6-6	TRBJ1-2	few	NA	TGTGCCAGCACCCCGGGAGGAGGCTACACCTTC	CASTPGGGYTF
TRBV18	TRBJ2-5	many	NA	TGTGCCAGCTCACCGGGGACATTGGAGACCCAGTACTTC	CASSPGTLETQYF
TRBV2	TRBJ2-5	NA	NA	TGTGCCAGCAGTGTAATTTCTCAAGAGACCCAGTACTTC	CASSVISQETQYF
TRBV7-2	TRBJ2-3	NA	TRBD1	TGTGCCAGCAGCTTGGGACAGATGCAGTATTTT	CASSLGQMQYF
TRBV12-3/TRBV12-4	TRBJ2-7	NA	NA	TGTGCCAGCAGTGCCGACAGGTGGTACGAGCAGTACTTC	CASSADRWYEQYF
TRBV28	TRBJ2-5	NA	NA	TGTGCCAGCAGGGAACAGGGAATAGAGACCCAGTACTTC	CASREQGIETQYF
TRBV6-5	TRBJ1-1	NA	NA	TGTGCCAGCAGTAACAGGGTTGGCACTGAAGCTTTCTTT	CASSNRVGTEAFF
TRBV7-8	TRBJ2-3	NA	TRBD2	TGTGCCAGCAGCTTAGGGCGGGGGGGCGGAGATACGCAGTATTTT	CASSLGRGGGDTQYF
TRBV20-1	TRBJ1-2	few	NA	TGCAGTGCTAGGAGTAGGGAAGTCTCCTATGGCTACACCTTC	CSARSREVSYGYTF
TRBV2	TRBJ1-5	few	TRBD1	TGTGCCAGCAACCGGGACAGGGGACAGCCCCAGCATTTT	CASNRDRGQPQHF
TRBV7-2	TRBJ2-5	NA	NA	TGTGCCAGCACCATTCAAGGGGGAAGCTACAAGCAGTACTTC	CASTIQGGSYKQYF
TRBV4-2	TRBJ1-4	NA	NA	TGTGCCAGCAGCCAAGAAAAGGGGGTACCTGAAAAACTGTTTTTT	CASSQEKGVPEKLFF
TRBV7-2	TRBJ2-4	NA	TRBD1	TGTGCCAGCAGCTTAGCCAGGGCAGGGGGTGAGCAGTACTTC	CASSLARAGGEQYF
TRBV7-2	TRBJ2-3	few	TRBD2	TGTGCCAGCAGCATTAGTCTAGCGGGGGGTCGCACAGATACGCAGTATTTT	CASSISLAGGRTDTQYF
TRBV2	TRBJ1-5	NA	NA	TGTGCCAGCAGTGAAGGCAGGGCGAGCAATCAGCCCCAGCATTTT	CASSEGRASNQPQHF
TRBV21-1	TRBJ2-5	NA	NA	TGTGCCAGCAGCATCGGCAGGACACGATTACAGGCAGAGACCCAGTACTTC	CASSIGRTRLQAETQYF
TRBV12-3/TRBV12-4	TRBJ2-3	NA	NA	TGTGCCAGCAGCGAGGGGTTTGCAGATACGCAGTATTTT	CASSEGFADTQYF
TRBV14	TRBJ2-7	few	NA	TGTGCCAGCAGCCAAGATGGGAACAGGGCCTACGAGCAGTACTTC	CASSQDGNRAYEQYF
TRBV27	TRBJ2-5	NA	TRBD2	TGTGCCAGCAGTCGTAGGACTAGTTACGATGAGCAGTACTTC	CASSRRTSYDEQYF
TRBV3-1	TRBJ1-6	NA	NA	TGTGCCAGCAGCCCTTGGTTACGGGGGAAGAATTCACCCCTCCACTTT	CASSPWLRGKNSPLHF
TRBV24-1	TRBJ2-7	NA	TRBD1	TGTGCCACCAGTGACACCTCGGGACAGCGATACGAGCAGTACTTC	CATSDTSGQRYEQYF
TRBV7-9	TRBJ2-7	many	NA	TGTGCCAGCAGCTTAGATGGGCTGAGTACCTACGAGCAGTACTTC	CASSLDGLSTYEQYF
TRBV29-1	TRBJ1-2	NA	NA	TGCAGCGTTGAACGGGCGGATTATGGCTACACCTTC	CSVERADYGYTF
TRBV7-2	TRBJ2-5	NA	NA	TGTGCCAGCAGCTTAGAAGGGACTTTTCAAGAGACCCAGTACTTC	CASSLEGTFQETQYF
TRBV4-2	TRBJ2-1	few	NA	TGTGCCAGCAGCCAAGCGGGACTCCACAATGAGCAGTTCTTC	CASSQAGLHNEQFF
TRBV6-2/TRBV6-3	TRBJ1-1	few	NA	TGTGCCAGCAGTTACTCGCCCTTGAACACTGAAGCTTTCTTT	CASSYSPLNTEAFF
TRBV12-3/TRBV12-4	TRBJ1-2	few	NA	TGTGCCAGCAGTCCGGGGCAGGGGCTCCCTGGTGGCTACACCTTC	CASSPGQGLPGGYTF
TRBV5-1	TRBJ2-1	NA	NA	TGCGCCAGCAGCTCCGAGGGGCAGCACAATGAGCAGTTCTTC	CASSSEGQHNEQFF
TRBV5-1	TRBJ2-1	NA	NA	TGCGCCAGCAGCCCCGACAGCCGCAATGAGCAGTTCTTC	CASSPDSRNEQFF
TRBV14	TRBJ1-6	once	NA	TGTGCCAGCAGCCGGAACCTGTCACCCCTCCACTTT	CASSRNLSPLHF
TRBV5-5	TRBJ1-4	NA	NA	TGTGCCAGCAGCTTGGCGATGCGGGACCACGAAAAACTGTTTTTT	CASSLAMRDHEKLFF
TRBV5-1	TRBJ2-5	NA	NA	TGCGCCAGCAGATTTGTTCAGGGAGGGGGTGCGGGTTTCCAAGAGACCCAGTACTTC	CASRFVQGGGAGFQETQYF
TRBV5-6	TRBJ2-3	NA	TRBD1	TGTGCCAGCAGAAGGACAGGAGATACAGATACGCAGTATTTT	CASRRTGDTDTQYF
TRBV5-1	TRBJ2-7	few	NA	TGCGCCAGCAGCGGATTCGCGGGGCACTCCTACGAGCAGTACTTC	CASSGFAGHSYEQYF
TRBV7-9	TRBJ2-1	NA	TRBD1	TGTGCCAGCAGCTTACCCCTGAGGGGGCCGGCCGACAATGAGCAGTTCTTC	CASSLPLRGPADNEQFF
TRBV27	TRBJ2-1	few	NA	TGTGCCAGCAGTCTGCGACTGGATGAGCAGTTCTTC	CASSLRLDEQFF
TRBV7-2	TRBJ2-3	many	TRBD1	TGTGCCAGCAGCGGACGACAGGGGCCTCCGGATACGCAGTATTTT	CASSGRQGPPDTQYF
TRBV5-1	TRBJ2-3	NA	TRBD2	TGCGCCAGCAGCCCAAACACCGGACTAGCGGGGGGTCAGGCAGATACGCAGTATTTT	CASSPNTGLAGGQADTQYF
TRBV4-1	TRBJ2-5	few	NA	TGCGCCAGCAGCCCCCAATACCGGGCGCAAGAGACCCAGTACTTC	CASSPQYRAQETQYF
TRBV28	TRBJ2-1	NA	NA	TGTGCCAGCAGTTTCTTTGTAGCCAATGAGCAGTTCTTC	CASSFFVANEQFF
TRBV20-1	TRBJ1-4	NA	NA	TGCAGTGCTAGAACCGGGCCCATGAAAAAACTGTTTTTT	CSARTGPMKKLFF
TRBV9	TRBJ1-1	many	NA	TGTGCCAGCAGCGTAGCCGGGGGCGTTGAAGCTTTCTTT	CASSVAGGVEAFF
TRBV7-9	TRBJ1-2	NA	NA	TGTGCCAGCAGCTCCTCTATAGGGGGGATAAGCAACTATGGCTACACCTTC	CASSSSIGGISNYGYTF
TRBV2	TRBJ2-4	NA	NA	TGTGCCAGCAGTGATGATCTGGCCAAAAACATTCAGTACTTC	CASSDDLAKNIQYF
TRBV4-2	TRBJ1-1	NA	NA	TGTGCCAGCAGCCAAGATACGTTCGGCAGCTCACACTCTGAAGCTTTCTTT	CASSQDTFGSSHSEAFF